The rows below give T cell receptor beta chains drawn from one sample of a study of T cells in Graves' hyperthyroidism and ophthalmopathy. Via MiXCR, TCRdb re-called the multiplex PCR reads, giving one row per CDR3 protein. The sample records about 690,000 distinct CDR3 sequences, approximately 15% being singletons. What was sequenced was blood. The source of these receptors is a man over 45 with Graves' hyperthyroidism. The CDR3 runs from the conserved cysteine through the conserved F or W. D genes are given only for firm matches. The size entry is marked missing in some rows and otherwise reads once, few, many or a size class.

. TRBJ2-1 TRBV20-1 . CSARDDDSDYNEQFF TGCAGTGCTAGAGATGATGATAGCGACTACAATGAGCAGTTCTTC
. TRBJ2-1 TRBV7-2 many CASSVTRNNEQFF TGTGCCAGCAGCGTAACAAGAAACAATGAGCAGTTCTTC
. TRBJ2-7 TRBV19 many CASSIEGRQPEGRYEQYF TGTGCCAGTAGTATAGAGGGCAGACAACCCGAAGGTCGATACGAGCAGTACTTC
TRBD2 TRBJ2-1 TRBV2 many CASRVGLGAGNEQFF TGTGCCAGCAGGGTGGGACTAGGGGCCGGCAATGAGCAGTTCTTC
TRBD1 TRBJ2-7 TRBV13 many CASSSDRAYEQYF TGTGCCAGCAGCAGTGACAGGGCGTACGAGCAGTACTTC
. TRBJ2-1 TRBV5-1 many CASSLEGQAYNEQFF TGCGCCAGCAGCTTGGAAGGGCAAGCCTACAATGAGCAGTTCTTC
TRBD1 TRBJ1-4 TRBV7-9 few CASSHRDRNEKLFF TGTGCCAGCAGCCACCGGGACAGGAATGAAAAACTGTTTTTT
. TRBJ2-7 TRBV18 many CASSPPQGPYEQYF TGTGCCAGCTCACCACCACAGGGCCCCTACGAGCAGTACTTC
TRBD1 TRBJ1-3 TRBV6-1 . CASSQTGWSGNTIYF TGTGCCAGCAGTCAGACAGGGTGGTCTGGAAACACCATATATTTT
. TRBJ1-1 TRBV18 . CASSPPDRTGAFF TGTGCCAGCTCACCACCGGACAGAACTGGAGCTTTCTTT
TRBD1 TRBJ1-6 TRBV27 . CASSLRTGNNSPLHF TGTGCCAGCAGTTTAAGGACAGGGAATAATTCACCCCTCCACTTT
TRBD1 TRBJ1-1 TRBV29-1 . CSVEEPGGRNTEAFF TGCAGCGTTGAAGAACCAGGGGGCCGGAACACTGAAGCTTTCTTT
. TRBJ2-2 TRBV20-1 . CSARGGAGAGELFF TGCAGTGCTAGGGGGGGGGCCGGCGCCGGGGAGCTGTTTTTT
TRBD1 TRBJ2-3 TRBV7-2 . CASSARQGARGTDTQYF TGTGCCAGCAGCGCCCGACAGGGGGCGCGTGGTACAGATACGCAGTATTTT
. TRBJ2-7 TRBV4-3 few CASSQGTFYEQYF TGCGCCAGCAGCCAAGGGACATTCTACGAGCAGTACTTC